These 10 T cell receptor beta chains came from one sample sequenced in a study of neoadjuvant anti-PD-1 for oral cavity cancer. Documented time point: after neoadjuvant nivolumab, at surgical resection. Profiled with immunoSEQ multiplex PCR; TCRdb holds only in-frame clones, not every one. The data show about 9,600 clones, about three fifths seen once. This sample comprised PBMCs, obtained after nivolumab (anti-PD-1) treatment. These receptors were obtained from a person between 40 and 80 years old with oral cavity squamous cell carcinoma.

This clone was seen a handful of times. The chain couples TRBV29-1 to TRBJ1-1; perhaps TRBD1 as D (5 bases). Deletions cut 4 bases from V and 7 bases from J, with 22 bases between. CDR1 is SQVTM, CDR2 ANQGSEA, per germline. The CDR3 spans 15 residues. The CDR3: CSVATKHGTKGEAFF. CDR3 DNA sequence: TGCAGCGTTGCCACTAAACATGGGACCAAGGGTGAAGCTTTCTTT.

This clone was detected a few times. The V call is TRBV5-6, the J call TRBJ2-7; D call uncertain. The CDR3 covers 11 residues. Germline V CDR1 and CDR2: SGHDT, YYEEEE. V lost 4 bases and J 4 bases, leaving 6 bases between the germline ends. The CDR3 loop reads CASSQQYEQYF. The DNA for the CDR3 is TGTGCCAGCAGCCAGCAATACGAGCAGTACTTC.

The chain couples TRBV11-3 to TRBJ2-1; TRBD2 aligns across 11 bases. Germline loops: CDR1 SGHNT, CDR2 YENEEA. CDR3 size: 18 residues. The V gene end was trimmed by 0 bases and the J gene end by 4 bases; junction bases not matched to a gene: 8. Written as DNA, the CDR3 is TGTGCCAGCAGCTTAGAAACTAGCGGGGGATCCCCATACAATGAGCAGTTCTTC. Its protein product is CASSLETSGGSPYNEQFF.

V gene TRBV6-1 combines with J gene TRBJ2-1; D might be TRBD2 (6 bases). Trimming removed 1 base at V and 3 bases at J, with 13 bases between. The V gene's germline CDR1 is MNHNS and CDR2 SASEGT. The CDR3 spans 16 residues. The CDR3 DNA reads TGTGCCAGCAGTGAAGTGGGGGGACTGGACTACAATGAGCAGTTCTTC. Protein sequence: CASSEVGGLDYNEQFF.

J is TRBJ2-1 and V is TRBV13; D not certain. In germline, CDR1 is PRHDT, CDR2 FYEKMQ (reference sequence). The CDR3 has 14 amino acids. The V gene lost 4 bases and the J gene lost 8 bases, with 15 bases spanning the gap. Here the CDR3 DNA reads TGTGCCAGCAGCTCCCCGGGCTCTGAGGATGAGCAGTTCTTC. Amino acid sequence: CASSSPGSEDEQFF.

CDR3 sequence (DNA): TGTGCCAGTAGTTCCGGGCAAAACAGTTTTAATCAGCCCCAGCATTTT. It is translated as CASSSGQNSFNQPQHF. The chain links TRBV19 to TRBJ1-5; D unclear. This CDR3 has 16 residues. V was pared by 5 bases and J by 4 bases, with 18 bases between. CDR1 is LNHDA, CDR2 SQIVND, per germline (reference sequence).

The chain has TRBV7-8 and TRBJ2-3; maybe TRBD2 (6 bases). Deletions cut 5 bases from V and 3 bases from J, with 12 bases between. The CDR3 spans 14 residues. Germline CDR1 reads SGHVS; CDR2 reads FQNEAQ. The CDR3 region is CASSRGAGTDTQYF. The CDR3 bases are TGTGCCAGCAGCAGGGGTGCGGGAACAGATACGCAGTATTTT.

The chain links TRBV10-1 to TRBJ1-1, with 7 bases fitting TRBD1. V lost 4 bases to trimming and J lost 4 bases; unmatched junction nucleotides: 9. Germline V gene data show CDR1 as WNHNN and CDR2 as SYGVQD (reference sequence). This CDR3 is 15 amino acids long. The CDR3 DNA sequence: TGCGCCAGCAGTGTCACTGCAGGGGGGAGCACTGAAGCTTTCTTT. Translated: CASSVTAGGSTEAFF.

This clone turned up a few times. The chain combines TRBV25-1 with TRBJ1-1; a weak D match, TRBD1 (5 bases). The germline V gene encodes CDR1 MGHDK and CDR2 SYGVNS. V was trimmed by 6 bases and J by 1 base, leaving 18 bases between them. The CDR3 spans 16 residues. CDR3 sequence (DNA): TGTGCCAGCAGGGGGGAATGGGGAGACAGGAACACTGAAGCTTTCTTT. The encoded protein is CASRGEWGDRNTEAFF.

The J gene is TRBJ2-1, the V gene TRBV5-1; 11 bases align to TRBD2. Trimming removed 3 bases from V and 5 bases from J; junction bases left unmatched: 10. The CDR3 covers 17 residues. Germline V CDR1 and CDR2: SGHRS, YFSETQ. CDR3 sequence (DNA): TGCGCCAGCAGCTCCCGGTACGGGACTAGCGGTGACAATGAGCAGTTCTTC. It specifies CASSSRYGTSGDNEQFF.